The 27 T cell receptor beta chains below come from one sample, sequenced in a study of blood T cell repertoires in COVID-19. Sequenced by immunoSEQ multiplex PCR; TCRdb stores in-frame clones only, minus some. The sample has 95,000 to 120,000 clones, approximately 89% seen once. The sequenced sample was peripheral blood. Every receptor here comes from an older woman with COVID-19, enrolled during active disease.

The chain employs TRBV7-6 and TRBJ1-4; TRBD1 is a possible D gene (6 bases). V lost 6 bases and J lost 6, with 14 bases in between. Germline V gives CDR1 SGHVS, CDR2 FNYEAQ. The CDR3 loop spans 14 amino acids. CDR3 loop: CASRRGGQDEKLFF. In DNA, the CDR3 is TGTGCCAGCAGACGCGGGGGGCAAGATGAAAAACTGTTTTTT.

V and J are TRBV19 and TRBJ1-1; 8 bases align to TRBD1. CDR1 and CDR2 from the germline V gene are LNHDA and SQIVND (reference sequence). The CDR3 has 12 amino acids. V lost 6 bases and J lost 7; bases outside the gene matches: 4. The CDR3 sequence: CASSPDRGEAFF. CDR3 nucleotides: TGTGCCAGTAGCCCTGACAGGGGTGAAGCTTTCTTT.

As concerns this clone: Other DNA sequences in the sample encode the same CDR3. This chain links TRBV7-9 with TRBJ2-1; D is unresolved. V shed 1 base and J shed 2 bases, with 3 bases lying between them. Germline CDR1 is SEHNR and CDR2 is FQNEAQ (reference sequence). The CDR3 has 13 amino acids. The CDR3 DNA is TGTGCCAGCAGCTTAGGTACCTACAATGAGCAGTTCTTC. This translates into CASSLGTYNEQFF.

The chain combines TRBV19 with TRBJ2-2, with D unclear. Trimming took off 5 bases at V and 4 bases at J, with 8 bases between the two ends. This CDR3 contains 13 residues. Germline CDR1 is LNHDA and CDR2 is SQIVND (reference sequence). The CDR3, as DNA: TGTGCCAGTAGTCCTAGTGTCACCGGGGAGCTGTTTTTT. This codes for CASSPSVTGELFF.

V is TRBV7-9 and J is TRBJ1-2; TRBD1 is a possible D gene (6 bases). CDR3 length: 15 residues. Germline values: CDR1 SEHNR, CDR2 FQNEAQ (reference sequence). Trimming shortened V by 2 bases and J by 6 bases, and 16 bases separated the two germline ends. The CDR3 protein is CASSLSFTGNDGYTF. The CDR3 bases are TGTGCCAGCAGCTTATCGTTTACAGGGAATGATGGCTACACCTTC.

V gene TRBV5-8 combines with J gene TRBJ1-6; D is undetermined. Germline V gene data show CDR1 as SGHTS and CDR2 as YDEGEE. The ends were cut back, 0 bases at V and 6 bases at J, with 7 bases in the middle. The CDR3 runs 14 residues. This CDR3 reads CASSLVVRNSPLHF. As DNA, the CDR3 is TGTGCCAGCAGCTTGGTCGTCCGTAATTCACCCCTCCACTTT.

This rearrangement joins TRBV10-3 to TRBJ1-1; tentative D call: TRBD1 (5 bases). Germline V gives CDR1 ENHRY, CDR2 SYGVKD. The V end lost 7 bases, the J end lost 1 base, and 13 bases lay between the germline ends. The CDR3 covers 14 residues. The CDR3 region is CAITATGGNTEAFF. The CDR3 DNA is TGTGCCATCACTGCGACGGGGGGGAACACTGAAGCTTTCTTT.

This chain uses TRBV6-2 or TRBV6-3 with TRBJ2-7; 7 bases are shared with TRBD2. Germline V gives CDR1 MNHEY, CDR2 SVGEGT. The junction had 9 bases not matched to a gene; V was cut back by 5 bases and J by 2 bases. This CDR3 contains 15 residues. This chain's CDR3 is CASSRLAALTYEQYF. As DNA, the CDR3 is TGTGCCAGCAGTAGGCTAGCGGCCCTTACCTACGAGCAGTACTTC.

The chain has TRBV18 and TRBJ2-3, with TRBD2 identical over 7 bases. This CDR3 has 15 amino acids. The germline V gene has CDR1 KGHSH and CDR2 LQKENI. Trimming removed 4 bases from V and 4 bases from J; junction bases left unmatched: 8. DNA of the CDR3: TGTGCCAGCTCACTACGTAGCGGGTCCGCAGATACGCAGTATTTT. Amino acid sequence: CASSLRSGSADTQYF.

The chain combines TRBV5-5 with TRBJ1-2; maybe TRBD1 (5 bases). The CDR3 spans 16 residues. CDR1 is SGHKS, CDR2 YYEKEE, per germline (reference sequence). V shed 3 bases and J shed 4 bases, with 19 bases lying between them. The CDR3 is CASSSVGAHPGYGYTF. DNA of the CDR3: TGTGCCAGCAGCTCGGTAGGGGCCCACCCTGGCTATGGCTACACCTTC.

The rearrangement links TRBV2 to TRBJ2-2; TRBD2 aligns across 11 bases. Germline lookup yields CDR1 SNHLY and CDR2 FYNNEI. This CDR3 contains 16 residues. V gave up 5 bases and J gave up 5 bases; unmatched junction bases: 7. In nucleotides, the CDR3 is TGTGCCAGCAGTTCCACGACTAGCGGGGAAACCGGGGAGCTGTTTTTT. This encodes CASSSTTSGETGELFF. The entire variable domain, with the rest obtained from reference TRBV2 and TRBJ2-2, is as follows: EPEVTQTPSHQVTQMGQEVILRCVPISNHLYFYWYRQILGQKVEFLVSFYNNEISEKSEIFDDQFSVERPDGSNFTLKIRSTKLEDSAMYFCASSSTTSGETGELFFGEGSRLTVL.

On this clone itself: The same CDR3 arises from other DNA sequences in this sample as well. The chain employs TRBV27 and TRBJ2-7; D possibly corresponds to TRBD1 (5 bases). The germline V gene has CDR1 MNHEY and CDR2 SMNVEV (reference sequence). V was shortened by 3 bases and J by 2 bases, with 8 bases between the two germline ends. The CDR3 sequence is 13 residues long. DNA for the CDR3: TGTGCCAGCAGTTTCCAGGGCCCCTACGAGCAGTACTTC. This translates into CASSFQGPYEQYF.

V and J are TRBV6-6 and TRBJ1-5; possible D gene TRBD1, 5 bases. CDR3 length: 15 residues. Germline V gene sequence: CDR1 MNHNY, CDR2 SVGAGI (reference sequence). V was clipped by 5 bases and J by 0 bases, with 11 bases between them. CDR3 amino acids: CASSPRTTSNQPQHF. The CDR3 nucleotides read TGTGCCAGCAGTCCCCGGACAACTAGCAATCAGCCCCAGCATTTT.

The table lists this clone with a few counts. The chain couples TRBV6-5 to TRBJ2-7; no firm D call. Trimming took 7 bases from V and 0 from J, leaving 13 bases between them. This CDR3 comprises 14 residues. The germline gives CDR1 MNHEY, CDR2 SVGAGI. CDR3 nucleotide sequence: TGTGCCAGCAAGCTGGAGCCGAGCTCCTACGAGCAGTACTTC. This codes for CASKLEPSSYEQYF.

The chain has TRBV19 and TRBJ2-7; possibly TRBD1 for D (5 bases). The CDR3 is 15 residues long. Germline CDR1 and CDR2: LNHDA and SQIVND (reference sequence). V shed 6 bases and J shed 2 bases, with 17 bases lying between them. The CDR3 DNA follows: TGTGCCAGTAGCCCTTCCGGCAGGGAACCCTACGAGCAGTACTTC. It is translated as CASSPSGREPYEQYF.

The genes are TRBV5-5 and TRBJ2-5; no definite D call. Germline CDR1 reads SGHKS; CDR2 reads YYEKEE (reference sequence). Trimming cost V 6 bases and J 4 bases, with 10 bases left between them. This CDR3 contains 12 residues. The CDR3 here is CASTTLLETQYF. The CDR3 coding sequence is TGTGCCAGCACGACTCTGCTAGAGACCCAGTACTTC.

The chain links TRBV24-1 to TRBJ2-1; a weak D match, TRBD1 (5 bases). CDR1 KGHDR and CDR2 SFDVKD come from the germline V gene. This CDR3 is 14 amino acids long. The V end was cut by 4 bases, the J end by 6 bases, with 12 bases between. The CDR3, as DNA: TGTGCCACCAGTGAAGCTTGGGGCATCAATGAGCAGTTCTTC. Protein product: CATSEAWGINEQFF.

This clone was recorded a few times. The gene calls are TRBV29-1 and TRBJ1-5, with 7 bases fitting TRBD1. Germline trimming cut 0 bases from V and 0 bases from J; bases unmatched to any gene: 2. The CDR3 is made up of 15 amino acids. The germline gives CDR1 SQVTM, CDR2 ANQGSEA. CDR3 sequence reads: CSVEETGDSNQPQHF. The CDR3 DNA is TGCAGCGTTGAAGAAACAGGGGATAGCAATCAGCCCCAGCATTTT. The variable domain in full, with the rest retrieved from reference TRBV29-1 and TRBJ1-5, is SAVISQKPSRDICQRGTSLTIQCQVDSQVTMMFWYRQQPGQSLTLIATANQGSEATYESGFVIDKFPISRPNLTFSTLTVSNMSPEDSSIYLCSVEETGDSNQPQHFGDGTRLSIL.

This clone occurred once. This chain uses TRBV10-2 with TRBJ1-1; the D gene is possibly TRBD1 (5 bases). V lost 4 bases and J 3 bases, leaving 15 bases between the germline ends. Germline CDR1 reads WSHSY; CDR2 reads SAAADI. This CDR3 has 15 amino acids. CDR3 sequence reads: CASSGPGDTDTEAFF. CDR3 DNA sequence: TGCGCCAGCAGTGGGCCGGGGGATACGGACACTGAAGCTTTCTTT.

This clone has just a few counts. The rearrangement links TRBV7-8 to TRBJ2-1; D unclear. Trimming cost V 0 bases and J 8 bases, with 11 bases left between them. CDR3 length: 14 amino acids. Looked up from germline, CDR1 is SGHVS and CDR2 is FQNEAQ. The CDR3 loop is CASSLAPGWDEQFF. DNA of the CDR3: TGTGCCAGCAGCTTAGCGCCCGGGTGGGATGAGCAGTTCTTC.

The chain carries TRBV27 and TRBJ1-1; no clear D. The V end lost 2 bases, the J end lost 1 base, and 8 bases lay between the germline ends. The CDR3 extends over 14 amino acids. CDR1 and CDR2 from the germline V gene are MNHEY and SMNVEV (reference sequence). Here the CDR3 reads CASSLRRGNTEAFF. As DNA, the CDR3 is TGTGCCAGCAGTTTACGGCGGGGGAACACTGAAGCTTTCTTT.

This clone was seen just once. V and J are TRBV19 and TRBJ2-3, with TRBD1 identical over 10 bases. This CDR3 spans 14 amino acids. Losses at the gene ends were 3 bases for V and 4 bases for J; bases not matched to a gene: 1. The germline gives CDR1 LNHDA, CDR2 SQIVND (reference sequence). The CDR3, as DNA: TGTGCCAGTAGTATGGGACAGGGGTCAGATACGCAGTATTTT. Encoded protein: CASSMGQGSDTQYF.

The chain joins TRBV10-3 to TRBJ1-5; D is possibly TRBD1 (6 bases). V was trimmed by 0 bases and J by 5 bases, leaving 11 bases between them. CDR1 ENHRY and CDR2 SYGVKD come from the germline V gene. There are 15 residues in the CDR3. The CDR3 is CAISESRGLDQPQHF. CDR3 coding DNA: TGTGCCATCAGTGAGTCCAGGGGCCTTGATCAGCCCCAGCATTTT.

This rearrangement joins TRBV27 to TRBJ2-7; 9 positions match TRBD2. This CDR3 is 13 amino acids long. V shed 3 bases and J 4 bases; nucleotides not matched to a gene: 1. The germline gives CDR1 MNHEY, CDR2 SMNVEV (reference sequence). The CDR3 DNA follows: TGTGCCAGCAGTTTCAGCGGGGGGTACGAGCAGTACTTC. Translating it yields CASSFSGGYEQYF.

The chain couples TRBV30 to TRBJ2-3; TRBD2 aligns across 16 bases. The CDR3 spans 16 residues. J gave up 3 bases and V 3 bases, and 3 bases lay outside the gene matches. Germline V gene lookup returns CDR1 GTSNPN and CDR2 SVGIG (reference sequence). Written as DNA, the CDR3 is TGTGCCTGGAGCCAGGGACTAGCGGGGGGGACAGATACGCAGTATTTT. As protein: CAWSQGLAGGTDTQYF.

The V gene is TRBV7-3, the J gene TRBJ2-1; 12 bases are shared with TRBD2. The length of the CDR3 is 16 residues. Trimming at V came to 5 bases and at J to 4 bases, leaving 6 bases not matched to a gene. Germline V gene lookup returns CDR1 SGHTA and CDR2 FQGTGA. The CDR3 DNA is TGTGCCAGCAGCGGGACTAGCGGGTGGACGTACAATGAGCAGTTCTTC. The encoded protein is CASSGTSGWTYNEQFF.

The rearrangement links TRBV27 to TRBJ2-4; 10 bases line up with TRBD2. Looked up from germline, CDR1 is MNHEY and CDR2 is SMNVEV (reference sequence). The CDR3 totals 17 residues. V was clipped by 6 bases and J by 3 bases; unmatched bases: 11. The CDR3 sequence is CASRGLADVRGKNIQYF. The CDR3 DNA sequence: TGTGCCAGCAGAGGACTAGCGGATGTTCGGGGCAAAAACATTCAGTACTTC.